The sequence of this T cell receptor beta chain was determined in a study of neoadjuvant anti-PD-1 for oral cavity cancer. This clone has a single count. Germline CDR1 reads SNHLY; CDR2 reads FYNNEI. The length of the CDR3 is 15 residues. Trimming pared 4 bases from V and 8 bases from J, leaving 15 bases between. Blood libraries mostly used around 510 ng genomic DNA, six replicates each. The repertoire was sequenced with immunoSEQ multiplex PCR; TCRdb's copy has only in-frame clones and lacks some. The top ten clones hold about 3% of a sample with over 15,000 clones, 72% of them seen once. The origin of this receptor is a person aged 35-79 years with oral cavity squamous cell carcinoma. The source was PBMCs, collected before nivolumab (anti-PD-1) treatment. This chain links TRBV2 with TRBJ1-6, with a possible D match to TRBD1 (5 bases). Written as DNA, the CDR3 is TGTGCCAGCAGTGGGGCAGGGTCAAGGGATTCACCCCTCCACTTT. Translated, it gives CASSGAGSRDSPLHF. The full variable domain, rest sourced from reference TRBV2 and TRBJ1-6, is EPEVTQTPSHQVTQMGQEVILRCVPISNHLYFYWYRQILGQKVEFLVSFYNNEISEKSEIFDDQFSVERPDGSNFTLKIRSTKLEDSAMYFCASSGAGSRDSPLHFGNGTRLTVT.